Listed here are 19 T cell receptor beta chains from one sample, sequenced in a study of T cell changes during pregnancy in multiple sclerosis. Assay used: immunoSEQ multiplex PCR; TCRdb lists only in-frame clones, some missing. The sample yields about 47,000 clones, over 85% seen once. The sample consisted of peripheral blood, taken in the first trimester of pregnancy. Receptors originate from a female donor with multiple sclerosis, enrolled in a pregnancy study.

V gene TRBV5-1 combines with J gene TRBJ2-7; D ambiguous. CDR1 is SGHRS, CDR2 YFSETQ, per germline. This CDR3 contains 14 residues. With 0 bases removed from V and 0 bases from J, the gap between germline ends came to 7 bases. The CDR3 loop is CASSLGHSSYEQYF. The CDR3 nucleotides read TGCGCCAGCAGCTTGGGACATAGCTCCTACGAGCAGTACTTC.

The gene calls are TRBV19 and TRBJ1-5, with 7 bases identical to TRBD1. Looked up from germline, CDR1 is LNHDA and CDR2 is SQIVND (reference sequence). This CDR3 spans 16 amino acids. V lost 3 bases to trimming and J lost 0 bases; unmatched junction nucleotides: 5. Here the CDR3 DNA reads TGTGCCAGTAGTATCCAGGACAGGTCTAGCAATCAGCCCCAGCATTTT. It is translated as CASSIQDRSSNQPQHF. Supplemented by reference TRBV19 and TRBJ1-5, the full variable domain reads DGGITQSPKYLFRKEGQNVTLSCEQNLNHDAMYWYRQDPGQGLRLIYYSQIVNDFQKGDIAEGYSVSREKKESFPLTVTSAQKNPTAFYLCASSIQDRSSNQPQHFGDGTRLSIL.

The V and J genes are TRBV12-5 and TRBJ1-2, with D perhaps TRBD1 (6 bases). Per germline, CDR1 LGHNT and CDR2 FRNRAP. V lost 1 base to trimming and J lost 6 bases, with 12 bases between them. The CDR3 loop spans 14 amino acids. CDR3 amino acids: CASGLGLTGDGYTF. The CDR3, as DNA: TGTGCTAGTGGTTTGGGCCTGACAGGAGATGGCTACACCTTC.

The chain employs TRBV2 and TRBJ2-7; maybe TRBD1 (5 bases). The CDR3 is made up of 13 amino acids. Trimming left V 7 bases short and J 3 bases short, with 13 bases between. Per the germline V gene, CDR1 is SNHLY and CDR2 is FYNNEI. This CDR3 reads CASINPGNYEQYF. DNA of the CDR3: TGTGCCAGCATTAACCCAGGGAACTACGAGCAGTACTTC.

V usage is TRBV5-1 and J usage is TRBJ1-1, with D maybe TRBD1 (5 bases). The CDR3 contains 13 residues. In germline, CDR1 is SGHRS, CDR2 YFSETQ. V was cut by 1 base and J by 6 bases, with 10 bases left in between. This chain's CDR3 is CASSLLVTAEAFF. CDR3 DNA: TGCGCCAGCAGCTTGCTTGTGACAGCTGAAGCTTTCTTT.

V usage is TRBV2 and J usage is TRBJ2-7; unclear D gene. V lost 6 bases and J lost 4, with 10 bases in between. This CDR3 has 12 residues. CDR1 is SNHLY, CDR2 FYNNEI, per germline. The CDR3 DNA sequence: TGTGCCAGCAGCGCGCAACGGTACGAGCAGTACTTC. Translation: CASSAQRYEQYF. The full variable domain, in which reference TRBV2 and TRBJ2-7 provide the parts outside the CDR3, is EPEVTQTPSHQVTQMGQEVILRCVPISNHLYFYWYRQILGQKVEFLVSFYNNEISEKSEIFDDQFSVERPDGSNFTLKIRSTKLEDSAMYFCASSAQRYEQYFGPGTRLTVT.

The CDR3 DNA reads as TGCAGCGCGAAACAGGGATCGTGGTCTGGCTACACCTTC. It is translated as CSAKQGSWSGYTF. The V call is TRBV29-1, the J call TRBJ1-2, with a tentative D call TRBD1 (6 bases). The V end was cut by 7 bases, the J end by 7 bases, with 19 bases between. This CDR3 contains 13 residues. Germline lookup yields CDR1 SQVTM and CDR2 ANQGSEA. The full variable domain, rest sourced from reference TRBV29-1 and TRBJ1-2, is SAVISQKPSRDICQRGTSLTIQCQVDSQVTMMFWYRQQPGQSLTLIATANQGSEATYESGFVIDKFPISRPNLTFSTLTVSNMSPEDSSIYLCSAKQGSWSGYTFGSGTRLTVV.

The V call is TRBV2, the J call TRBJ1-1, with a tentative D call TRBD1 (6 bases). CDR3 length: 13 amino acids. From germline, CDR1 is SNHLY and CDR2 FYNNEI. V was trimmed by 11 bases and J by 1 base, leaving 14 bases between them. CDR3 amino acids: CAGTLDRNTEAFF. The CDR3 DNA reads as TGTGCCGGAACCCTGGACAGGAACACTGAAGCTTTCTTT. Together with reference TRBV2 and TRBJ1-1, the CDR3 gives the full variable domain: EPEVTQTPSHQVTQMGQEVILRCVPISNHLYFYWYRQILGQKVEFLVSFYNNEISEKSEIFDDQFSVERPDGSNFTLKIRSTKLEDSAMYFCAGTLDRNTEAFFGQGTRLTVV.

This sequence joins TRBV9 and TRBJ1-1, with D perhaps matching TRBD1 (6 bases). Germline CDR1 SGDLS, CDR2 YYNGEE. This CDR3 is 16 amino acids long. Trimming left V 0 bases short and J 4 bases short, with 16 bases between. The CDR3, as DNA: TGTGCCAGCAGCGTAGGGGCCGGGACACAGGGCACTGAAGCTTTCTTT. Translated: CASSVGAGTQGTEAFF.

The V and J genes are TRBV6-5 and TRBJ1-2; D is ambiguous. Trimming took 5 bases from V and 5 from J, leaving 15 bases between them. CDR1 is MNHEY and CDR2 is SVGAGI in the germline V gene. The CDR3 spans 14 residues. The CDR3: CASSRVDYAYGYTF. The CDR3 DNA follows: TGTGCCAGCAGTCGGGTGGACTACGCTTATGGCTACACCTTC.

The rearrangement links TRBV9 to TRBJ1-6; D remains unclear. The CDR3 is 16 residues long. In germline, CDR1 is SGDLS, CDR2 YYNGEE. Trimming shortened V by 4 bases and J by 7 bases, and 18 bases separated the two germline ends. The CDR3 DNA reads TGTGCCAGCAGCTCCCCCCTCGGAGTCCTCAATTCACCCCTCCACTTT. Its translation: CASSSPLGVLNSPLHF.

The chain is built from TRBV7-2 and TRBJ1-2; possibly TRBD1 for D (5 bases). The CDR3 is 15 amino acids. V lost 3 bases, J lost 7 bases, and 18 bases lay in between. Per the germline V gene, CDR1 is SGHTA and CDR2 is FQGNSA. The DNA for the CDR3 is TGTGCCAGCAGCTTTGCATCGGACGGGGGAGTTGGCTACACCTTC. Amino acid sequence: CASSFASDGGVGYTF.

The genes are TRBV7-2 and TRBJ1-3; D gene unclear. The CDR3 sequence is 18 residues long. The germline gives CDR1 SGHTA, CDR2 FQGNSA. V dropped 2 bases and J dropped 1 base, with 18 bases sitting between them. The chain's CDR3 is CASSLSVGDSSSGNTIYF. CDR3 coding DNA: TGTGCCAGCAGCTTATCGGTCGGGGATTCCTCTTCTGGAAACACCATATATTTT.

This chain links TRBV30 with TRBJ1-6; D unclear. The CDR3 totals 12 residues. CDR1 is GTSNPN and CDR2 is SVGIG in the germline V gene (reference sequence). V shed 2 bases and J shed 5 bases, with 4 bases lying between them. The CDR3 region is CAWSRDNSPLHF. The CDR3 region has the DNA TGTGCCTGGAGTAGAGATAATTCACCCCTCCACTTT.

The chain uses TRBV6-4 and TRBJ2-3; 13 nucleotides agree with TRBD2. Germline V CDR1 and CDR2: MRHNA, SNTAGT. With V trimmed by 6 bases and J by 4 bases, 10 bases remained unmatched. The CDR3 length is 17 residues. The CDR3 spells CASSLSTSGGAADTQYF. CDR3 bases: TGTGCCAGCAGCCTTAGTACTAGCGGGGGGGCCGCAGATACGCAGTATTTT.

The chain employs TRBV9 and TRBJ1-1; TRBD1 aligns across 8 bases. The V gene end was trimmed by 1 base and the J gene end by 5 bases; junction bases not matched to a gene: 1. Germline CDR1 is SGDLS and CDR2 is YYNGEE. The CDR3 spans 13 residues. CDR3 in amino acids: CASSVRQGTEAFF. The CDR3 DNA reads TGTGCCAGCAGCGTAAGACAGGGGACTGAAGCTTTCTTT. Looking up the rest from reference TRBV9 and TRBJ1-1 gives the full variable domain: DSGVTQTPKHLITATGQRVTLRCSPRSGDLSVYWYQQSLDQGLQFLIQYYNGEERAKGNILERFSAQQFPDLHSELNLSSLELGDSALYFCASSVRQGTEAFFGQGTRLTVV.

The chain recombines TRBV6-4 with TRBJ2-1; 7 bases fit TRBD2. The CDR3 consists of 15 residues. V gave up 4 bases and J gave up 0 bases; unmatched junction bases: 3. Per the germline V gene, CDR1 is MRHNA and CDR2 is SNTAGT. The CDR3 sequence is CASSVGGNSYNEQFF. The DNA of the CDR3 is TGTGCCAGCAGTGTCGGGGGGAACTCCTACAATGAGCAGTTCTTC.

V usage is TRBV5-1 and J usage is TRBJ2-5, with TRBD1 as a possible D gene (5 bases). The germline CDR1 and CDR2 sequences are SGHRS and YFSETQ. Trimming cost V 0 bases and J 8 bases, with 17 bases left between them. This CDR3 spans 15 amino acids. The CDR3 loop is CASSLEGAMVFTQYF. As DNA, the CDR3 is TGCGCCAGCAGCTTGGAAGGGGCCATGGTATTCACCCAGTACTTC.

The CDR3 nucleotides read TGTGCCAGCAGCTTAGGACAGGGCGGGGGAGGAGAGGAGACCCAGTACTTC. Its translation: CASSLGQGGGGEETQYF. The chain joins TRBV7-3 to TRBJ2-5; D perhaps matches TRBD1 (8 bases). Germline V lookup: CDR1 SGHTA, CDR2 FQGTGA. This CDR3 is built from 17 residues. Trimming cost V 2 bases and J 5 bases, with 21 bases left between them.